This TCR beta chain derives from a study of blood T cells in healthy people across ages. This clonotype was detected a few times. This CDR3 region has 14 residues. The trim removed 0 bases at V and 4 bases at J, leaving 4 bases unmatched. Germline assignment: CDR1 DFQATT and CDR2 SNEGSKA (reference sequence). A second PCR of roughly 6 to 12 cycles used a sample-barcoded 5' primer and a J-beta primer mix. TCRdb independently ran MiXCR on the 5' RACE reads; one entry per CDR3 protein. Of some 800,000 distinct CDR3 sequences listed, roughly 25% are singletons. These sequences were also reported in another study, on T cells of mothers and their children. Per that study: For unrelated pairs as for related ones, thymic selection shapes TCR recombination output similarly.

The receptor's source is a boy between 10 and 17 years old in good health. The V and J genes are TRBV20-1 and TRBJ1-1, with 8 positions matching TRBD1. Sequences were obtained from blood. The CDR3 bases are TGCAGTGCTAGAGATACAGGGGGGGGCACTGAAGCTTTCTTT. Its protein product is CSARDTGGGTEAFF.